This record covers a single TCR beta chain. Its antigen remains unknown. Germline values: CDR1 SGHVS, CDR2 FQNEAQ. This CDR3 is built from 19 residues. With 8 bases removed from V and 0 bases from J, the gap between germline ends came to 25 bases. Unique molecular identifiers were used in preparing the TCRbeta library. Using its own MiXCR run on the PCR reads, TCRdb lists one record per CDR3 protein. The sample contains about 830,000 distinct CDR3 sequences, roughly 15% of which appear only once. The source of the sample is a study of T-cell reconstitution after alpha-beta-depleted transplantation in children. Study conclusions and caveats: After transplant, high TCRbeta diversity at day 60 in some patients arose from surviving recipient T cells and thymic progenitors.

The sequenced sample was PBMCs, mostly from graft donor cells, obtained 360 days after TCRalphabeta/CD19-depleted stem cell transplant. This TCR came from a male patient under 18 who had a stem cell transplant for acute lymphoblastic leukemia, so the T cells may come from the graft donor. This chain uses TRBV7-8 with TRBJ2-2, with D tentatively TRBD2 (5 bases). The CDR3 nucleotides are TGTGCCAGCTCTCCCCTCGGTGCTAGCCAACTCGCGAACACCGGGGAGCTGTTTTTT. Protein product: CASSPLGASQLANTGELFF.